The 31 T cell receptor beta chains below were found in one sample sequenced in a study of T cell responses to AZD1222 COVID-19 vaccine. Generated by immunoSEQ multiplex PCR, the TCRdb table keeps only in-frame clones and is missing some. Seen here are 90,000 to 150,000 clones, roughly 90% observed once, and the top ten hold about 10%. Specimen: peripheral blood, collected on day 0 of AZD1222 vaccination. These TCRs come from an adult in good health.

With respect to this clone: Other DNA sequences in the sample encode the same CDR3. The chain couples TRBV5-1 to TRBJ1-1, with 10 bases identical to TRBD1. This CDR3 has 15 amino acids. CDR1 is SGHRS and CDR2 is YFSETQ in the germline V gene. Trimming removed 2 bases from V and 1 base from J; junction bases left unmatched: 2. The CDR3 coding sequence is TGCGCCAGCAGCTTCGGGACAGGGGAGAACACTGAAGCTTTCTTT. Translated, it gives CASSFGTGENTEAFF.

CDR3 sequence (DNA): TGTGCCAGCAGCTTAAGCAGGGCAAACACCGGGGAGCTGTTTTTT. Amino acids: CASSLSRANTGELFF. The chain carries TRBV7-3 and TRBJ2-2, with D possibly TRBD1 on 5 matching bases. Germline CDR1 SGHTA, CDR2 FQGTGA. CDR3 length: 15 residues. The V end lost 1 base, the J end lost 2 bases, and 8 bases lay between the germline ends.

The V and J genes are TRBV7-3 and TRBJ2-3; TRBD1 aligns across 9 bases. Trimming at V came to 0 bases and at J to 0 bases, leaving 1 base not matched to a gene. This CDR3 comprises 16 residues. Germline V lookup: CDR1 SGHTA, CDR2 FQGTGA. The CDR3 region is CASSLTGTGSTDTQYF. The CDR3 DNA is TGTGCCAGCAGCTTAACCGGGACAGGGAGCACAGATACGCAGTATTTT.

The gene calls are TRBV25-1 and TRBJ1-2; D is uncertain. The CDR3 totals 13 residues. Trimming shortened V by 8 bases and J by 4 bases, and 14 bases separated the two germline ends. Per the germline V gene, CDR1 is MGHDK and CDR2 is SYGVNS. The CDR3 is CASSSTDFYGYTF. The CDR3, as DNA: TGTGCCAGCTCGTCTACGGATTTCTATGGCTACACCTTC.

The chain recombines TRBV6-5 with TRBJ2-3; D may be TRBD2 (5 bases). Per germline, CDR1 MNHEY and CDR2 SVGAGI. With 6 bases removed from V and 2 bases from J, the gap between germline ends came to 15 bases. The CDR3 sequence is 15 residues long. This CDR3 is CASRRWRAYTDTQYF. In DNA, the CDR3 is TGTGCCAGCAGAAGATGGCGGGCGTACACAGATACGCAGTATTTT.

This chain connects TRBV3-1 (or the pseudogene TRBV3-2) to TRBJ2-5, with D unresolved. The length of the CDR3 is 14 residues. CDR1 LGHDT and CDR2 YNNKEL come from the germline V gene (reference sequence). Deletions cut 0 bases from V and 7 bases from J, with 12 bases between. CDR3 region: CASSQDRSVRTQYF. In nucleotides, the CDR3 is TGTGCCAGCAGCCAAGATCGGTCGGTTAGGACCCAGTACTTC.

The chain employs TRBV4-2 and TRBJ2-7, with D possibly being TRBD2 (5 bases). The V and J ends lost 1 base and 6 bases respectively, with 16 bases between them. This CDR3 is built from 15 residues. Germline CDR1 and CDR2: LGHNA and YNFKEQ. The CDR3 here is CASSQVGELACEQYF. The CDR3 DNA reads as TGTGCCAGCAGCCAAGTGGGCGAGCTAGCTTGCGAGCAGTACTTC.

The V call is TRBV5-5, the J call TRBJ1-2; tentative D call: TRBD1 (6 bases). CDR3 length equals 16 residues. V gave up 3 bases and J gave up 6 bases, with 21 bases separating them. Germline V CDR1 and CDR2: SGHKS, YYEKEE (reference sequence). The CDR3, as DNA: TGTGCCAGCAGCTCCGGACCTTGGGACACCCGGCATGGCTACACCTTC. This translates into CASSSGPWDTRHGYTF. Full variable domain (remainder filled in from reference TRBV5-5 and TRBJ1-2): DAGVTQSPTHLIKTRGQQVTLRCSPISGHKSVSWYQQVLGQGPQFIFQYYEKEERGRGNFPDRFSARQFPNYSSELNVNALLLGDSALYLCASSSGPWDTRHGYTFGSGTRLTVV.

V is TRBV7-3 and J is TRBJ2-5; a weak D match, TRBD2 (6 bases). The CDR3 sequence is 15 residues long. CDR1 and CDR2 from the germline V gene are SGHTA and FQGTGA. V was trimmed by 4 bases and J by 1 base, leaving 13 bases between them. Here the CDR3 reads CASSSGGAPQETQYF. CDR3 nucleotide sequence: TGTGCCAGCAGCTCTGGCGGGGCACCCCAAGAGACCCAGTACTTC.

V and J are TRBV19 and TRBJ2-7; 11 nucleotides align to TRBD1. The CDR3 is made up of 16 amino acids. V was pared by 4 bases and J by 5 bases, with 10 bases of the junction left unmatched. Germline V gives CDR1 LNHDA, CDR2 SQIVND (reference sequence). CDR3 sequence reads: CASSKGGTGGWNEQYF. The CDR3 region has the DNA TGTGCCAGTAGTAAAGGCGGGACAGGGGGTTGGAACGAGCAGTACTTC.

The chain joins TRBV12-3 or TRBV12-4 to TRBJ1-2, with D unresolved. This CDR3 contains 13 residues. V gave up 3 bases and J gave up 4 bases, with 9 bases separating them. Here the CDR3 reads CASSLGEFYGYTF. DNA for the CDR3: TGTGCCAGCAGTTTGGGTGAATTCTATGGCTACACCTTC.

V and J are TRBV2 and TRBJ2-3, with a weak D call TRBD2 (5 bases). Germline V lookup: CDR1 SNHLY, CDR2 FYNNEI. The CDR3 spans 14 residues. V lost 8 bases and J lost 5, with 17 bases in between. CDR3 nucleotides: TGTGCCAGCTTAAGGCAGCGGAGTGGAGATACGCAGTATTTT. Its translation: CASLRQRSGDTQYF. Supplemented by reference TRBV2 and TRBJ2-3, the full variable domain reads EPEVTQTPSHQVTQMGQEVILRCVPISNHLYFYWYRQILGQKVEFLVSFYNNEISEKSEIFDDQFSVERPDGSNFTLKIRSTKLEDSAMYFCASLRQRSGDTQYFGPGTRLTVL.

This clone was seen only a few times. V usage is TRBV30 and J usage is TRBJ2-4; D may be TRBD1 or TRBD2 (5 bases each). Trimming shortened V by 1 base and J by 8 bases, and 18 bases separated the two germline ends. The CDR3 runs 15 residues. Germline CDR1 GTSNPN, CDR2 SVGIG (reference sequence). DNA for the CDR3: TGTGCCTGGAGTGACCCGGGGCTTGGTCGGGACATTCAGTACTTC. Amino acid sequence: CAWSDPGLGRDIQYF.

The rearrangement joins TRBV2 to TRBJ1-1; D is ambiguous. V lost 4 bases to trimming and J lost 4 bases, with 7 bases between them. This CDR3 has 12 amino acids. The V gene's germline CDR1 is SNHLY and CDR2 FYNNEI. DNA for the CDR3: TGTGCCAGCAGTGGGCTCACCACTGAAGCTTTCTTT. Encoded protein: CASSGLTTEAFF.

This rearrangement joins TRBV10-2 to TRBJ2-7, with 8 bases identical to TRBD1. V dropped 6 bases and J dropped 3; count of bases not matched to a gene: 4. This CDR3 spans 13 amino acids. The germline V gene encodes CDR1 WSHSY and CDR2 SAAADI. CDR3 coding DNA: TGCGCCAGCAGCGGGACAGGATACTACGAGCAGTACTTC. Translating it yields CASSGTGYYEQYF.

The chain has TRBV6-6 and TRBJ2-7; 7 bases match TRBD1. The germline CDR1 and CDR2 sequences are MNHNY and SVGAGI (reference sequence). Trimming removed 5 bases from V and 5 bases from J; junction bases left unmatched: 6. The CDR3 has 13 residues. The CDR3 is CASSPRQGDEQYF. CDR3 DNA: TGTGCCAGCAGTCCTAGACAGGGCGACGAGCAGTACTTC.

The chain is built from TRBV23-1 and TRBJ1-2; 9 positions match TRBD1. TRBV23-1 is known as an ORF, though its function is uncertain. The CDR3 is 15 amino acids. Trimming cost V 7 bases and J 8 bases; bases outside gene matches: 14. The CDR3 DNA sequence: TGCGCCAGCACTCCTCGGGAACAGGGGGCGCAGGGCTACACCTTC. As protein: CASTPREQGAQGYTF.

The chain is built from TRBV28 and TRBJ2-7, with 11 bases identical to TRBD2. Unmatched junction bases numbered 4, after V lost 5 bases and J lost 4 bases. This CDR3 is built from 14 residues. Germline loops: CDR1 MDHEN, CDR2 SYDVKM. Here the CDR3 reads CASSQTSGMYEQYF. DNA for the CDR3: TGTGCCAGCAGTCAGACTAGCGGGATGTACGAGCAGTACTTC.

The V and J genes are TRBV2 and TRBJ2-7, with 9 bases fitting TRBD1. V lost 6 bases and J lost 2; bases outside the gene matches: 11. The CDR3 loop spans 16 amino acids. Germline V gene sequence: CDR1 SNHLY, CDR2 FYNNEI. CDR3 coding DNA: TGTGCCAGCAGGCATCCCGACAGGGGGGCCACCTACGAGCAGTACTTC. Translating it yields CASRHPDRGATYEQYF.

This clone was recorded once. The genes are TRBV9 and TRBJ2-2, with TRBD1 identical over 7 bases. The V gene end was trimmed by 0 bases and the J gene end by 1 base; junction bases not matched to a gene: 3. CDR1 and CDR2 from the germline V gene are SGDLS and YYNGEE. There are 16 residues in the CDR3. Here the CDR3 reads CASSVVYRGNTGELFF. CDR3 DNA: TGTGCCAGCAGCGTAGTCTACAGGGGGAACACCGGGGAGCTGTTTTTT.

CDR3 nucleotide sequence: TGTGCCAGCTCACTCCTAAAGGGGGGCGCATCTGCAGATACGCAGTATTTT. This translates into CASSLLKGGASADTQYF. The J gene is TRBJ2-3, the V gene TRBV18, with D perhaps TRBD1 or TRBD2 (6 bases each). Trimming removed 4 bases from V and 4 bases from J, with 21 bases in between. Germline CDR1 is KGHSH and CDR2 is LQKENI. The length of the CDR3 is 17 residues.

The gene calls are TRBV2 and TRBJ2-7; unclear D gene. The CDR3 extends over 13 amino acids. CDR1 and CDR2 from the germline V gene are SNHLY and FYNNEI. V was trimmed by 5 bases and J by 2 bases, leaving 10 bases between them. The CDR3 here is CASSLGSTYEQYF. The CDR3 region has the DNA TGTGCCAGCAGTTTGGGCAGTACCTACGAGCAGTACTTC.

This clone was observed once. The chain couples TRBV11-3 to TRBJ2-7; the D gene is possibly TRBD1 (6 bases). CDR3 length: 14 residues. V was shortened by 1 base and J by 4 bases, with 11 bases between the two germline ends. The germline V gene has CDR1 SGHNT and CDR2 YENEEA. The CDR3 DNA reads TGTGCCAGCAGCTTAGCCTGGGGGCCATACGAGCAGTACTTC. Translation gives CASSLAWGPYEQYF.

This clone was seen once. CDR3 residues: CASSLGLTWGEKYEQYF. The CDR3 DNA reads as TGTGCCAGCAGCTTAGGATTGACGTGGGGGGAAAAGTACGAGCAGTACTTC. This chain connects TRBV11-2 to TRBJ2-7; D is perhaps TRBD2 (6 bases). Looked up from germline, CDR1 is SGHAT and CDR2 is FQNNGV. There are 17 residues in the CDR3. V was cut by 1 base and J by 4 bases, with 20 bases left in between.

The rearrangement uses TRBV5-6 and TRBJ2-7; 8 bases fit TRBD1. The CDR3 loop spans 16 amino acids. Looked up from germline, CDR1 is SGHDT and CDR2 is YYEEEE. V lost 0 bases to trimming and J lost 2 bases; unmatched junction nucleotides: 7. This CDR3 reads CASSLGTGLGTYEQYF. The CDR3 DNA follows: TGTGCCAGCAGCTTGGGGACAGGGCTGGGTACCTACGAGCAGTACTTC.

The V gene is TRBV28, the J gene TRBJ2-3, with no clear D. The germline gives CDR1 MDHEN, CDR2 SYDVKM. Trimming shortened V by 4 bases and J by 2 bases, and 4 bases separated the two germline ends. The CDR3 is 12 amino acids. The CDR3 sequence is CASSSDTDTQYF. The CDR3 DNA follows: TGTGCCAGCAGTTCTGACACAGATACGCAGTATTTT.

The chain recombines TRBV24-1 with TRBJ2-7, with TRBD1 matching 7 bases. The CDR3 is 16 amino acids. Trimming cost V 1 base and J 2 bases; bases outside gene matches: 7. Germline V gene data show CDR1 as KGHDR and CDR2 as SFDVKD. CDR3 loop: CATSDFDRELTYEQYF. The CDR3 DNA follows: TGTGCCACCAGTGATTTTGACAGGGAGTTAACCTACGAGCAGTACTTC.

The rearrangement uses TRBV4-1 and TRBJ1-5; TRBD1 matches at 9 bases. CDR1 and CDR2 (germline): MGHRA, YSYEKL. The junction had 8 bases not matched to a gene; V was cut back by 10 bases and J by 4 bases. This CDR3 spans 14 amino acids. The CDR3 coding sequence is TGCGCCACGGGACAGGGCGGAGGTAATCAGCCCCAGCATTTT. Its translation: CATGQGGGNQPQHF.

The V call is TRBV4-2, the J call TRBJ2-7, with D hard to call. Trimming shortened V by 2 bases and J by 7 bases, and 18 bases separated the two germline ends. CDR3 length: 15 amino acids. Germline CDR1 LGHNA, CDR2 YNFKEQ. The CDR3 DNA sequence: TGTGCCAGCAGCCAACTTGGTGCTACCCTAAGGGAGCAGTACTTC. Its translation: CASSQLGATLREQYF.

CDR3 coding DNA: TGTGCCAGTAGTATCGCGGGGGGCCGCTATGGCTACACCTTC. This gives the protein CASSIAGGRYGYTF. This sequence joins TRBV19 and TRBJ1-2, with a possible D match to TRBD1 (6 bases). The germline V and J ends were trimmed by 3 bases and 4 bases, with 12 bases remaining between them. The CDR3 has 14 residues. The germline CDR1 and CDR2 sequences are LNHDA and SQIVND (reference sequence).

The chain has TRBV3-1 (or the pseudogene TRBV3-2) and TRBJ2-7; possibly TRBD1 for D (5 bases). Trimming left V 6 bases short and J 1 base short, with 7 bases between. This CDR3 is built from 12 residues. Germline V CDR1 and CDR2: LGHDT, YNNKEL (reference sequence). In DNA, the CDR3 is TGTGCCAGCAGGCGACAGTCCTACGAGCAGTACTTC. Its protein is CASRRQSYEQYF.